This entry lists 15 T cell receptor beta chains sequenced from one sample in a study of T-cell memory formation after mild COVID-19. TCRdb re-analysed the 5' RACE reads in MiXCR, keeping a single row per CDR3 protein. The data hold about 240,000 distinct CDR3 sequences, with roughly 10% observed a single time. The sample consisted of PBMCs or a T cell subset sorted from them (not recorded which). Receptor source: a man younger than 35 who had mild COVID-19 (a few samples of this study predate the infection). Cell type and time point are not known.

This clonotype appeared a few times. This chain joins TRBV7-2 and TRBJ2-5, with D possibly being TRBD2 (5 bases). Germline V lookup: CDR1 SGHTA, CDR2 FQGNSA. The CDR3 loop spans 13 amino acids. Trimming stripped 7 bases from V and 7 bases from J, with 16 bases between. The CDR3 DNA reads as TGTGCCAGCACCTCGAGCGGATTGGGGACCCAGTACTTC. It translates to CASTSSGLGTQYF.

V gene TRBV19 combines with J gene TRBJ1-2; TRBD1 matches 7 bases. The germline V gene has CDR1 LNHDA and CDR2 SQIVND (reference sequence). V lost 1 base, J lost 7 bases, and 9 bases stayed unmatched. The CDR3 has 15 amino acids. The CDR3: CASSIARRGPTGYTF. CDR3 coding DNA: TGTGCCAGTAGTATAGCCCGGAGGGGGCCCACTGGCTACACCTTC.

The chain joins TRBV5-1 to TRBJ2-2; D is undetermined. This CDR3 is built from 12 residues. Germline CDR1 and CDR2: SGHRS and YFSETQ. V lost 5 bases and J lost 8, with 10 bases in between. The CDR3 protein is CASSLQSGELFF. CDR3 in DNA: TGCGCCAGCAGTCTACAATCGGGGGAGCTGTTTTTT.

This clonotype has just a few counts. The CDR3 region has the DNA TGCAGCGTAGCGGGGGCCTTAGATTCTGGCACAGATACGCAGTATTTT. It yields the protein CSVAGALDSGTDTQYF. This chain links TRBV29-1 with TRBJ2-3; 8 nucleotides line up with TRBD2. This CDR3 has 16 amino acids. Unmatched junction bases numbered 12, after V lost 6 bases and J lost 1 base. CDR1 is SQVTM and CDR2 is ANQGSEA in the germline V gene.

V gene TRBV20-1 combines with J gene TRBJ1-5; D may be TRBD1 (6 bases). Germline-derived CDR1 and CDR2 are DFQATT and SNEGSKA (reference sequence). The CDR3 is made up of 17 amino acids. Trimming stripped 1 base from V and 0 bases from J, with 16 bases between. The CDR3 region has the DNA TGCAGTGCTAGAGGAGGGGGGGGGACGAATAGCAATCAGCCCCAGCATTTT. As protein: CSARGGGGTNSNQPQHF.

This sequence joins TRBV20-1 and TRBJ1-1, with 10 bases that match TRBD1. This CDR3 has 13 amino acids. Germline CDR1 is DFQATT and CDR2 is SNEGSKA (reference sequence). J lost 6 bases, V lost 3 bases, and 4 bases had no gene match. CDR3: CSARTGGRSEAFF. The CDR3 DNA is TGCAGTGCTAGGACAGGGGGCAGATCTGAAGCTTTCTTT.

In this sample, this clonotype turned up a few times. V is TRBV4-3 and J is TRBJ1-6; 9 nucleotides match TRBD1. Trimming took 1 base from V and 9 from J; bases not matched to a gene: 10. Germline values: CDR1 LGHNA, CDR2 YSLEER. The CDR3 loop spans 17 amino acids. CDR3 nucleotides: TGCGCCAGCAGCCAAGGCCGACCGGGACAGGGTTTTTCACCCCTCCACTTT. Protein: CASSQGRPGQGFSPLHF.

The chain employs TRBV2 and TRBJ2-3, with D perhaps matching TRBD1 (6 bases). This CDR3 is built from 15 residues. Germline V CDR1 and CDR2: SNHLY, FYNNEI. With 1 base removed from V and 5 bases from J, the gap between germline ends came to 13 bases. DNA for the CDR3: TGTGCCAGCAGTGAAGTGGGGGCCCGCATAGATACGCAGTATTTT. As protein: CASSEVGARIDTQYF. Full variable domain (rest looked up from reference TRBV2 and TRBJ2-3): EPEVTQTPSHQVTQMGQEVILRCVPISNHLYFYWYRQILGQKVEFLVSFYNNEISEKSEIFDDQFSVERPDGSNFTLKIRSTKLEDSAMYFCASSEVGARIDTQYFGPGTRLTVL.

The rearrangement links TRBV12-3 or TRBV12-4 to TRBJ1-2; D unresolved. The CDR3 contains 15 residues. Trimming took 6 bases from V and 4 from J, leaving 18 bases between them. In nucleotides, the CDR3 is TGTGCCAGCAGCCACCAGGACGGACCATTCTATGGCTACACCTTC. It translates to CASSHQDGPFYGYTF.

This clonotype was detected ten times or more. The chain is built from TRBV20-1 and TRBJ1-3; TRBD1 matches 8 bases. The CDR3 is made up of 14 amino acids. Germline trimming cut 1 base from V and 8 bases from J; bases unmatched to any gene: 7. The V gene's germline CDR1 is DFQATT and CDR2 SNEGSKA (reference sequence). The CDR3 here is CSARVAGGRDTIYF. For the CDR3, the DNA is TGCAGTGCTAGAGTGGCAGGGGGCAGGGACACCATATATTTT.

This clonotype was seen a few times. The V call is TRBV7-2, the J call TRBJ2-2; D call uncertain. This CDR3 spans 13 amino acids. Germline CDR1 reads SGHTA; CDR2 reads FQGNSA. The V and J ends lost 2 bases and 5 bases respectively, with 6 bases between them. The CDR3 sequence is CASSLPATGELFF. Here the CDR3 DNA reads TGTGCCAGCAGCTTACCCGCTACCGGGGAGCTGTTTTTT.

This clonotype has only a few counts. V is TRBV27 and J is TRBJ2-1; possibly TRBD2 for D (5 bases). CDR1 and CDR2 from the germline V gene are MNHEY and SMNVEV (reference sequence). V was shortened by 4 bases and J by 8 bases, with 15 bases between the two germline ends. The CDR3 spans 14 residues. For the CDR3, the DNA is TGTGCCAGCAGTTCTAGGCTAGCTGGACATGAGCAGTTCTTC. It specifies CASSSRLAGHEQFF.

This clonotype has a count of ten or more. This rearrangement joins TRBV4-2 to TRBJ2-1; 9 bases agree with TRBD1. Germline CDR1 and CDR2: LGHNA and YNFKEQ. V lost 3 bases to trimming and J lost 2 bases; unmatched junction nucleotides: 5. This CDR3 is built from 16 residues. CDR3 sequence reads: CASSQGDRAAYNEQFF. The CDR3 DNA is TGTGCCAGCAGCCAGGGGGACAGGGCAGCCTACAATGAGCAGTTCTTC.

The genes are TRBV10-3 and TRBJ2-1; D may correspond to TRBD1 or TRBD2 (5 bases each). Trimming shortened V by 0 bases and J by 4 bases, and 16 bases separated the two germline ends. Germline CDR1 is ENHRY and CDR2 is SYGVKD. CDR3 size: 17 residues. CDR3 sequence: CAISESTLGGSYNEQFF. Here the CDR3 DNA reads TGTGCCATCAGTGAGTCGACTCTTGGGGGATCATACAATGAGCAGTTCTTC.

The chain joins TRBV5-1 to TRBJ2-1, with 9 bases matching TRBD2. CDR1 is SGHRS and CDR2 is YFSETQ in the germline V gene. The CDR3 loop spans 17 amino acids. J was trimmed by 0 bases and V by 0 bases; bases with no gene match: 4. CDR3 in DNA: TGCGCCAGCAGCTTGGCCGCGGGGGGGAGCTCCTACAATGAGCAGTTCTTC. Translation gives CASSLAAGGSSYNEQFF.